One T cell receptor beta chain is described in this entry. Antigen unknown. The use of a sample-barcoded 5' primer and a J-beta primer mix characterized a second PCR of 7 to 11 cycles. In TCRdb, the 5' RACE reads were re-called with MiXCR into one record per CDR3 protein. This sample yields approximately 850,000 distinct CDR3 sequences, of which about three fifths are seen a single time; over 20% belongs to the top ten. The CDR3 sequence is 13 residues long. CDR1 and CDR2 from the germline V gene are SSHAT and FNYEAQ (reference sequence). The data originate from a study of blood T cells in healthy people across ages. General study points: Older individuals had lower TCR beta diversity per million T cells (the decline was roughly linear). One million T cells yielded diversity estimates that were considered underestimates.

This receptor was obtained from a man aged 25-45 years in good health. The sample taken for sequencing was blood. The chain employs TRBV7-7 and TRBJ2-4; possibly TRBD1 for D (5 bases). The DNA end lines up better with TRBJ2-7; the J call may be wrong. Written as DNA, the CDR3 is TGTGCCAGCAGCTTAGCCCCCAGGGCCGAGCAGTACTTC. Amino acids: CASSLAPRAEQYF.